This is a list of T cell receptor beta chains from one sample in a study of blood T cell repertoires in COVID-19. TCRdb's copy holds only in-frame clones and misses some; the assay was immunoSEQ multiplex PCR. The data hold about 160,000 clones, with approximately 77% observed a single time. The specimen was peripheral blood. Source of these receptors: a woman at least 80 years old with active or convalescent COVID-19. The CDR3 runs from the conserved cysteine through the conserved F or W. D genes are given only for firm matches. Size is omitted from some rows. Given values are once, few, many or a class for expanded clones.

V	size	D	J	CDR3
TRBV7-9	NA	NA	TRBJ2-1	CASSLVDEQFF
TRBV19	NA	NA	TRBJ1-2	CASSIARGESGYTF
TRBV14	NA	NA	TRBJ2-7	CASSQDIGDTTYEQYF
TRBV5-1	once	NA	TRBJ1-1	CASSRGMNTEAFF
TRBV5-1	NA	TRBD1	TRBJ1-1	CASSLAGTGVLSSEAFF
TRBV2	NA	TRBD1	TRBJ1-2	CASTTYAGTAYGYTF
TRBV3-1/TRBV3-2	NA	NA	TRBJ2-7	CASSQAREQYF
TRBV28	NA	NA	TRBJ2-7	CASSPPRGFLYEQYF
TRBV10-1	few	TRBD2	TRBJ2-1	CASSVAGGVNNEQFF
TRBV5-1	NA	TRBD1	TRBJ1-6	CASSLGQGRNSPLHF
TRBV27	NA	NA	TRBJ2-7	CASSFYGGSYEQYF
TRBV20-1	NA	NA	TRBJ2-1	CSASEGHHYNEQFF
TRBV15	NA	NA	TRBJ2-5	CATSRGSTEETQYF
TRBV10-1	NA	NA	TRBJ2-3	CARESTQYF
TRBV5-1	NA	TRBD2	TRBJ2-5	CASSLDVAGGPETQYF
TRBV27	once	NA	TRBJ1-1	CASSGAGYTEAFF
TRBV30	NA	TRBD1	TRBJ1-5	CAWSVLAGTGGGQPQHF
TRBV23-1	NA	NA	TRBJ1-5	CASPGRPQHF
TRBV10-2	NA	TRBD1	TRBJ2-6	CASTEMTGGTGANVLTF
TRBV5-4	NA	NA	TRBJ1-5	CASSFSPNQPQHF
TRBV10-3	once	NA	TRBJ1-5	CAISESGGAGQPQHF
TRBV30	NA	TRBD2	TRBJ2-3	CACLAGVGGDTQYF
TRBV3-1/TRBV3-2	once	TRBD1	TRBJ1-2	CASSQDRGGNYGYTF
TRBV18	NA	NA	TRBJ1-1	CASSQQGIETFF
TRBV4-1	NA	TRBD2	TRBJ2-7	CASSQAGLAGEPSYEQYF
TRBV19	few	TRBD1	TRBJ2-7	CASSITGATYEQYF
TRBV18	NA	NA	TRBJ1-2	CASSPILESASGGGYTF
TRBV5-1	NA	TRBD1	TRBJ2-5	CASSLGTQGAETQYF
TRBV24-1	NA	NA	TRBJ2-1	CATSDDGRFYNEQFF
TRBV3-1/TRBV3-2	NA	NA	TRBJ1-3	CASSQDPQGWNTIYF
TRBV28	NA	TRBD1	TRBJ2-6	CASSLGREKRGQVSSGANVLTF
TRBV27	NA	TRBD1	TRBJ2-7	CASSLRAGTGAGEQYF